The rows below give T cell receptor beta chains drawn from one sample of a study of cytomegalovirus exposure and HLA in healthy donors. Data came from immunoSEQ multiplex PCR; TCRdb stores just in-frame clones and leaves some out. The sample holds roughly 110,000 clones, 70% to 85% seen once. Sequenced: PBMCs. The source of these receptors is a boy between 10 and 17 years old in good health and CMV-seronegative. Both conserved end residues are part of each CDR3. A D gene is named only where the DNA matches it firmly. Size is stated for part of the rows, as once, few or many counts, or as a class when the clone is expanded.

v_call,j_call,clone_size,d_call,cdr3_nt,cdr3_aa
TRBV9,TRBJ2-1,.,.,TGTGCCAGCAGCATCACAGGGAACTCCTACAATGAGCAGTTCTTC,CASSITGNSYNEQFF
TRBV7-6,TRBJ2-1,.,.,TGTGCCAGCAGCCTCGGTCAAGCTCCTAATGAGCAGTTCTTC,CASSLGQAPNEQFF
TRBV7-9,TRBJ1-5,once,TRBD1,TGTGCCAGCAGCCCCTCCCGGGACAGGGAGTTACAGCCCCAGCATTTT,CASSPSRDRELQPQHF
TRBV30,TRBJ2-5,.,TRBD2,TGTGCCTGGAGATTTAGCGGGAGTGAGACCCAGTACTTC,CAWRFSGSETQYF
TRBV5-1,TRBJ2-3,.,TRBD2,TGCGCCAGCAGCTCCGCTAGCGGAGGGAGCACAGATACGCAGTATTTT,CASSSASGGSTDTQYF
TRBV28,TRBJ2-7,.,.,TGTGCCAGCAGATCGGATGCCGTGGGGGCGTACGAGCAGTACTTC,CASRSDAVGAYEQYF
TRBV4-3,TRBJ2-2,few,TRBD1,TGCGCCAGCAGCCAAGGGCCCCGGGACAGGGGGACCGGGGAGCTGTTTTTT,CASSQGPRDRGTGELFF
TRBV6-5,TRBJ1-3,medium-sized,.,TGTGCCAGCAGTTATAGCAACTCTGGAAACACCATATATTTT,CASSYSNSGNTIYF
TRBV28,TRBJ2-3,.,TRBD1,TGTGCCAGCAGCCCCGGGACAGCTAGCACAGATACGCAGTATTTT,CASSPGTASTDTQYF
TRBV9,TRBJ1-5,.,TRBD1,TGTGCCAGCAGCTTTACAGGGGTAGGGGAGCCCCAGCATTTT,CASSFTGVGEPQHF
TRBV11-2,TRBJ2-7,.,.,TGTGCCAGCAGCTTAGATCTCGGGCAGTACTTC,CASSLDLGQYF
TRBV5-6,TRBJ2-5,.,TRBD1,TGTGCCAGCAGCTCAGACAGGGAAGAGACCCAGTACTTC,CASSSDREETQYF
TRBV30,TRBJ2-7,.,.,TGTGCCTGGAGTACTCGAACCCCCTCAAGACAGTTAGTATACGAGCAGTACTTC,CAWSTRTPSRQLVYEQYF
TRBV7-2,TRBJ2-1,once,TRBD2,TGTGCCAGCAGCCTCGTTAGCGGGGGGAAACTCCAGTTCTTC,CASSLVSGGKLQFF
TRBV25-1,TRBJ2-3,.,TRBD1,TGTGCCAGCAGTCGCCGGGACAGGGATGCAGATACGCAGTATTTT,CASSRRDRDADTQYF
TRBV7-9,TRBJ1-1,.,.,TGTGCCAGCAGCCGAAGGGGGATGACACGAAACACTGAAGCTTTCTTT,CASSRRGMTRNTEAFF
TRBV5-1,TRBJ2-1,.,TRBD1,TGCGCCAGCAGCTTCCGGGACAGAAACTACAATGAGCAGTTCTTC,CASSFRDRNYNEQFF
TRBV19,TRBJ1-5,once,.,TGTGCCAGTAGTATTGTCCCCGGGATCAATCAGCCCCAGCATTTT,CASSIVPGINQPQHF
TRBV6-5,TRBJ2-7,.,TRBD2,TGTGCCAGCAGGCCTAGCGGGGGGGACTACGAGCAGTACTTC,CASRPSGGDYEQYF
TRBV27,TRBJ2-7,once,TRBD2,TGTGCCAGCAGTTTAATAGCGGGAGGCGAGCAGTACTTC,CASSLIAGGEQYF
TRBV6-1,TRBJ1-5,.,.,TGTGCCAGCAGTGGCACTTATAGCAATCAGCCCCAGCATTTT,CASSGTYSNQPQHF
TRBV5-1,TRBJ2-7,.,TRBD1,TGCGCCAGCAGCTTGGCCTCTACGAAAGATGGACAGGAAAACTACGAGCAGTACTTC,CASSLASTKDGQENYEQYF
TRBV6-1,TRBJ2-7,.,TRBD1,TGTGCCAGCAGTGAGTGGGACAGCTTACCTTCCTACGAGCAGTACTTC,CASSEWDSLPSYEQYF
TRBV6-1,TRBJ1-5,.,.,TGTGCCAGCAGTCAAGGGGTTGGGCACAATCAGCCCCAGCATTTT,CASSQGVGHNQPQHF
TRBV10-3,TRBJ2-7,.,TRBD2,TGTGCCATCAGGTTAGCGGGAAGCGGCTACGAGCAGTACTTC,CAIRLAGSGYEQYF
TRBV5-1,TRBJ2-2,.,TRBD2,TGCGCCAGCAGGCAAGCGGGGGGGAACACCGGGGAGCTGTTTTTT,CASRQAGGNTGELFF
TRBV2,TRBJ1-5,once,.,TGTGCCAGCAGAGGACTCGATCAGCCCCAGCATTTT,CASRGLDQPQHF
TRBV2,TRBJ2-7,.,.,TGTGCCAGCGGCCGGGGTCTATATGGGAGGTCCTACGAGCAGTACTTC,CASGRGLYGRSYEQYF
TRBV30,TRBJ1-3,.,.,TGTGCCTGGAGTGTAAAGAGGTTCAGCTCTGGAAACACCATATATTTT,CAWSVKRFSSGNTIYF
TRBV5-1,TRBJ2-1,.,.,TGCGCCAGCAGCTTGGATGGGAGAAGTGAGCAGTTCTTC,CASSLDGRSEQFF
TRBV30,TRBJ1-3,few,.,TGTGCCTGGAGTGTAGGGGCGGCCCCTGGAAACACCATATATTTT,CAWSVGAAPGNTIYF
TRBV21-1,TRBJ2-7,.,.,TGTGCCAGCAGCAAATGGGAGTACGAGCAGTACTTC,CASSKWEYEQYF
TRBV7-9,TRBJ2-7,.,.,TGTGCCAGCAGCTCACAAAACAGGGCCAGCTACGAGCAGTACTTC,CASSSQNRASYEQYF
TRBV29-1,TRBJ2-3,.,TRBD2,TGCAGCGTACTAGCGGGGGGTACAGATACGCAGTATTTT,CSVLAGGTDTQYF
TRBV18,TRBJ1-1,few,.,TGTGCCAGCTCAACCCAGGGCACTGAAGCTTTCTTT,CASSTQGTEAFF
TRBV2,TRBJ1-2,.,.,TGTGCCAGCAGCCCGGCGGGTGCAGCGTACTATGGCTACACCTTC,CASSPAGAAYYGYTF
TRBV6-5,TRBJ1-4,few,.,TGTGCCAGCAGTTACGGGCCCCGAGGGAATGAAAAACTGTTTTTT,CASSYGPRGNEKLFF
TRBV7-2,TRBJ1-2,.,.,TGTGCCAGCAGCCCGACTTGGGACTCAAACTATGGCTACACCTTC,CASSPTWDSNYGYTF
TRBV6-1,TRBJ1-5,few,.,TGTGCCAGCAGTGAAGCTGCGGGGGTTGGCAATCAGCCCCAGCATTTT,CASSEAAGVGNQPQHF
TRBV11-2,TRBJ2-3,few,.,TGTGCCAGCACCAAAGGCAGCGCCACAGATACGCAGTATTTT,CASTKGSATDTQYF
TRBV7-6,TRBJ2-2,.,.,TGTGCCAGCAGTTTCTCGAGTCGCGAGCTGTTTTTT,CASSFSSRELFF
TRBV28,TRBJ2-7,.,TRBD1,TGTGCCAGCAGGACAGGGGGGAGCTCCTACGAGCAGTACTTC,CASRTGGSSYEQYF
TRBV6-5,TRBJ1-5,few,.,TGTGCCAGCAGTTACGCGGCGAATCAGCCCCAGCATTTT,CASSYAANQPQHF
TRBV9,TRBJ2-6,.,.,TGTGCCAGCAGCGCCCCCCCTGGGGGGTCCCCGGCCGGGATTTCTGGGGCCAACGTCCTGACTTTC,CASSAPPGGSPAGISGANVLTF
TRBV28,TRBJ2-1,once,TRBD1,TGTGCCAGCAGCGGACAGGGGGTCCGGGAGCAGTTCTTC,CASSGQGVREQFF
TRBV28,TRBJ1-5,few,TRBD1,TGTGCCAGCAGTCCTGGGTGGCAGGGGGATCAGCCCCAGCATTTT,CASSPGWQGDQPQHF
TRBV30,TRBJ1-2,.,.,TGTGCCTGGAGTGTACTAGGGCCCGATGGCTACACCTTC,CAWSVLGPDGYTF
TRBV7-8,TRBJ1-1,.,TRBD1,TGTGCCAGCAGCATAAGGGACAGGACGATGAACACTGAAGCTTTCTTT,CASSIRDRTMNTEAFF
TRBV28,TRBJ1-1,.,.,TGTGCCAGCCAAGGATTAACGGGGTACACTGAAGCTTTCTTT,CASQGLTGYTEAFF
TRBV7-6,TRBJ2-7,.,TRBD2,TGTGCCAGCGCGAAGACCGGGGGGGAAGGCTACGAGCAGTACTTC,CASAKTGGEGYEQYF
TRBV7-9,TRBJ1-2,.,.,TGTGCCAGCAGCTTAGAACTGGTTATAAACTATGGCTACACCTTC,CASSLELVINYGYTF
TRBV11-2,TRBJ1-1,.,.,TGTGCCAGCAGACCCCCGGGGGGGACTGAAGCTTTCTTT,CASRPPGGTEAFF